The following is a T cell receptor beta chain sequence with its context. The data originate from a study of blood T cells in healthy people across ages. The CDR3 is 13 residues long. Germline loops: CDR1 MNHEY, CDR2 SMNVEV (reference sequence). V was cut by 2 bases and J by 8 bases, with 12 bases left in between. Each donor's blood draw was around 9.1 milliliters of peripheral blood. Researchers report isolating at least 6.5 million PBMCs per sample. Primers used in a second PCR of roughly 6 to 11 cycles were a sample-barcoded 5' primer and a J-beta primer mix. From the 5' RACE reads, TCRdb called clonotypes with MiXCR, one entry per CDR3 protein. This sample has some 690,000 distinct CDR3 sequences; 22% occur once, and the top ten carry roughly 22%.

The chain is built from TRBV27 and TRBJ1-2, with D hard to call. The sample was blood. The TCR comes from a man in his sixties or seventies in good health. CDR3 coding DNA: TGTGCCAGCAGTTTAATGGCAATAGGGGGCTACACCTTC. Its translation: CASSLMAIGGYTF.